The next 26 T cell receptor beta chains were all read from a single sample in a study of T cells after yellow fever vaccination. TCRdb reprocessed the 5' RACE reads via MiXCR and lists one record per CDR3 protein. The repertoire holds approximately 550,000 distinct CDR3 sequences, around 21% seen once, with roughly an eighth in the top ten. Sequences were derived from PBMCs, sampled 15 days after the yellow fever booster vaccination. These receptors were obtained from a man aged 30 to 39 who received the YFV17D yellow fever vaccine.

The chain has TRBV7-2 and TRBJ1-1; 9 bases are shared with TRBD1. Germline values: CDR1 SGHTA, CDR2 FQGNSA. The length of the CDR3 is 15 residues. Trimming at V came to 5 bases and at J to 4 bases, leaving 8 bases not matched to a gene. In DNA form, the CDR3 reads TGTGCCAGCAGCCCGGACCGGGACAGGGTCACTGAAGCTTTCTTT. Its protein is CASSPDRDRVTEAFF.

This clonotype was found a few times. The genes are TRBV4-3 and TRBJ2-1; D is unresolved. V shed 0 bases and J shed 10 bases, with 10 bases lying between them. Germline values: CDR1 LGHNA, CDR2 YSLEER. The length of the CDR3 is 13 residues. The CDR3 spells CASSQEPRNEQFF. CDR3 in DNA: TGCGCCAGCAGCCAAGAGCCACGGAACGAGCAGTTCTTC.

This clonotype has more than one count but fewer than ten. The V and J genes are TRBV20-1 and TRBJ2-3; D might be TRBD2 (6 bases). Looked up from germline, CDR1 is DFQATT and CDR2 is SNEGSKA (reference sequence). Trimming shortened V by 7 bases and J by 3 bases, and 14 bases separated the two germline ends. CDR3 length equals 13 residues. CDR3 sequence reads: CSVKEGLTDTQYF. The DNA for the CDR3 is TGCAGTGTGAAGGAGGGCCTAACAGATACGCAGTATTTT.

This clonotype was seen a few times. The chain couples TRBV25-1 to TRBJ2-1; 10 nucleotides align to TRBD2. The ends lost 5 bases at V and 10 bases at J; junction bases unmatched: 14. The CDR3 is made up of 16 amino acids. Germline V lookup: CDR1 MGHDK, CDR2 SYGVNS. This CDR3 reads CASSILTSGSRAEQFF. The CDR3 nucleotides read TGTGCCAGCAGTATTTTGACTAGCGGGTCTCGGGCCGAGCAGTTCTTC.

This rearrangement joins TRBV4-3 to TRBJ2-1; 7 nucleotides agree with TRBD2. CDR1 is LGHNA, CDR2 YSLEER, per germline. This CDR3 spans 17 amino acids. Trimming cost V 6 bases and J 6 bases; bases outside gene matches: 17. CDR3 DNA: TGCGCCAGCAGTCTTCACCCCGACGGGACTACGTTCAATGAGCAGTTCTTC. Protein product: CASSLHPDGTTFNEQFF.

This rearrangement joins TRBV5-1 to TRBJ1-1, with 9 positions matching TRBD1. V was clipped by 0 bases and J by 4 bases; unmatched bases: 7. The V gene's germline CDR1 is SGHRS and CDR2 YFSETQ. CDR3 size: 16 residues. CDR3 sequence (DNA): TGCGCCAGCAGCTTGGTACAGGGGGCAGGTAGCACTGAAGCTTTCTTT. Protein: CASSLVQGAGSTEAFF.

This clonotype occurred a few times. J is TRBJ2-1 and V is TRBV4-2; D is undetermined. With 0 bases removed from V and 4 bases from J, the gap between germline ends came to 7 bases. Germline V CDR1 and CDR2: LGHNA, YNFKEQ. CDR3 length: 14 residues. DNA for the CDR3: TGTGCCAGCAGCCAAGATGTGGGATACAATGAGCAGTTCTTC. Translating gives CASSQDVGYNEQFF.

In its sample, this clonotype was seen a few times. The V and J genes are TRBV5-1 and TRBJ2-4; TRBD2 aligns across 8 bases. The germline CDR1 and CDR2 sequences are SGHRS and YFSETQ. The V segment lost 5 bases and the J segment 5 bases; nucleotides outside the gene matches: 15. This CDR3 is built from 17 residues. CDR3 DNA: TGCGCCAGCAGAAGAGGACTAGCTAAAGTGCCTGAAAACATTCAGTACTTC. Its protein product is CASRRGLAKVPENIQYF.

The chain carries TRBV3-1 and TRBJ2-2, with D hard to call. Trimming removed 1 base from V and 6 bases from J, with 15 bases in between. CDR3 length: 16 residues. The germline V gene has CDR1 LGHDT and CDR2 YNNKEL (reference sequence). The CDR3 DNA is TGTGCCAGCAGCCAAGTCGGCAGGCTCGGTGCCGGGGAGCTGTTTTTT. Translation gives CASSQVGRLGAGELFF.

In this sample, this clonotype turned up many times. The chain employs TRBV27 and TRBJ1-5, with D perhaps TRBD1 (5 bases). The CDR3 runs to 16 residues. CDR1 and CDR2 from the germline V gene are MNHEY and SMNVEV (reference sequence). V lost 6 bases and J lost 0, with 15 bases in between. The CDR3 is CASRGRDGYSNQPQHF. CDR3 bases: TGTGCCAGCAGAGGCAGGGATGGCTATAGCAATCAGCCCCAGCATTTT.

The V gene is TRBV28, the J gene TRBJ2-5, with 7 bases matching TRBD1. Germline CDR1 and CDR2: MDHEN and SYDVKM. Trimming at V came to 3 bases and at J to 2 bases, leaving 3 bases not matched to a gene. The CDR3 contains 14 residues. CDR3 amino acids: CASSLGQWQETQYF. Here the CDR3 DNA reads TGTGCCAGCAGTTTGGGACAGTGGCAAGAGACCCAGTACTTC.

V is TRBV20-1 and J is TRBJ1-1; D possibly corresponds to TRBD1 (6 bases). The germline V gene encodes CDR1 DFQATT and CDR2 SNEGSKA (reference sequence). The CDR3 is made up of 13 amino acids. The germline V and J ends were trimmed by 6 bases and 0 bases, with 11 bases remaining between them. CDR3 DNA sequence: TGCAGTGCCACGGACAGAATGAACACTGAAGCTTTCTTT. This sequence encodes CSATDRMNTEAFF.

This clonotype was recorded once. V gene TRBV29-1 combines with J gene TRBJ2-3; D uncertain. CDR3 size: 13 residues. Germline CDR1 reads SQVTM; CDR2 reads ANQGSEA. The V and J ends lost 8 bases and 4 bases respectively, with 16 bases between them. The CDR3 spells CSSRAGDSDTQYF. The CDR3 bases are TGCAGCTCACGGGCTGGGGATTCAGATACGCAGTATTTT.

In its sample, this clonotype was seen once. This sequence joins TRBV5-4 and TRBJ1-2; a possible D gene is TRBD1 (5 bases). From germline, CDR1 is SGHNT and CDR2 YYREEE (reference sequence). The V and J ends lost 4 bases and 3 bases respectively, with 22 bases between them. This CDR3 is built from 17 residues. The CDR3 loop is CASSRGGDKRRDYGYTF. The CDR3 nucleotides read TGTGCCAGCAGCCGGGGGGGAGATAAGAGAAGGGACTATGGCTACACCTTC. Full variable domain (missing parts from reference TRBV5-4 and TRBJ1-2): ETGVTQSPTHLIKTRGQQVTLRCSSQSGHNTVSWYQQALGQGPQFIFQYYREEENGRGNFPPRFSGLQFPNYSSELNVNALELDDSALYLCASSRGGDKRRDYGYTFGSGTRLTVV.

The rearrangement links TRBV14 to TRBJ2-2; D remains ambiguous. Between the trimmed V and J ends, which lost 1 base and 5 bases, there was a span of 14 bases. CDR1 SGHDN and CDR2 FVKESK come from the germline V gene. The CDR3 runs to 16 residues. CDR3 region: CASSQVAPLGTGELFF. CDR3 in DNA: TGTGCCAGCAGCCAAGTTGCGCCCTTGGGGACCGGGGAGCTGTTTTTT.

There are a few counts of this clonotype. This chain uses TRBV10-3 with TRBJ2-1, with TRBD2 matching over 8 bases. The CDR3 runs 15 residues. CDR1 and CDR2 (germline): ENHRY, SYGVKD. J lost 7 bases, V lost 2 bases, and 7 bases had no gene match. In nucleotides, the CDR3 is TGTGCCATCAGTGAGCAACGGGGGGGGTTGAATGAGCAGTTCTTC. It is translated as CAISEQRGGLNEQFF.

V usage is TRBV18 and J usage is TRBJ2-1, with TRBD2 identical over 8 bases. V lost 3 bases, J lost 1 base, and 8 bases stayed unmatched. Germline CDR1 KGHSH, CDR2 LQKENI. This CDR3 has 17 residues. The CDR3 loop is CASSPPMRGASYNEQFF. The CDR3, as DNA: TGTGCCAGCTCACCTCCGATGCGGGGGGCATCCTACAATGAGCAGTTCTTC.

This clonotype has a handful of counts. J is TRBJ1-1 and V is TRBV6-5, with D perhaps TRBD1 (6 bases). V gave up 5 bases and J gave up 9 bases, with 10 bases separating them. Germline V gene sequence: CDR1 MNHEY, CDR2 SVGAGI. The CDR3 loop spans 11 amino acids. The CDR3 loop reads CASSAGVKAFF. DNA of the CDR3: TGTGCCAGCAGTGCAGGGGTGAAAGCTTTCTTT.

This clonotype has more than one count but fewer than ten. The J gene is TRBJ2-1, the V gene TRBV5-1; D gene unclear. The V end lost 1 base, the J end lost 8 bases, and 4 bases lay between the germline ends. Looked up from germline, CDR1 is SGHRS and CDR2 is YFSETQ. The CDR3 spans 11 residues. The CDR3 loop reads CASSLWDEQFF. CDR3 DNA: TGCGCCAGCAGCTTGTGGGATGAGCAGTTCTTC.

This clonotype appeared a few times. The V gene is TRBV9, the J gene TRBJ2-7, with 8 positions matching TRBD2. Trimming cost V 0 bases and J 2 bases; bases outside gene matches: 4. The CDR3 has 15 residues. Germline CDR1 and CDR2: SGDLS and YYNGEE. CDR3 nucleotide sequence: TGTGCCAGCAGCGTAGATACTAGCGGAACCTACGAGCAGTACTTC. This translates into CASSVDTSGTYEQYF. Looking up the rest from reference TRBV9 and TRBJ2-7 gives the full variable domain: DSGVTQTPKHLITATGQRVTLRCSPRSGDLSVYWYQQSLDQGLQFLIQYYNGEERAKGNILERFSAQQFPDLHSELNLSSLELGDSALYFCASSVDTSGTYEQYFGPGTRLTVT.

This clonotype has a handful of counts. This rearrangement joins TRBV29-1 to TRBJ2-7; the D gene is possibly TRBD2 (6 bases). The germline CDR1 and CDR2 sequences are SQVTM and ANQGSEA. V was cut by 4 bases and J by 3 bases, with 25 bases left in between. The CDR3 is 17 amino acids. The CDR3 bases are TGCAGCGTTGGGGCACCGGTCTCAGGCGTGGGAGGCTACGAGCAGTACTTC. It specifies CSVGAPVSGVGGYEQYF.

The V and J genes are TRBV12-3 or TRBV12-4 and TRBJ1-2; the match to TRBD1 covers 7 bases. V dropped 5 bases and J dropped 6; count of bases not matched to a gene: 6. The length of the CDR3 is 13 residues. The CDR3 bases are TGTGCCAGCAGTACCAGGGGGTTGAATGGCTACACCTTC. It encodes CASSTRGLNGYTF.

The CDR3 DNA reads TGTGCCAGCAGCGCTGAGGGGGGGCGAACAGAGACCCAGTACTTC. Encoded protein: CASSAEGGRTETQYF. J is TRBJ2-5 and V is TRBV7-6; D may be TRBD2 (7 bases). Per the germline V gene, CDR1 is SGHVS and CDR2 is FNYEAQ. V lost 5 bases and J lost 4, with 17 bases in between. The length of the CDR3 is 15 residues.

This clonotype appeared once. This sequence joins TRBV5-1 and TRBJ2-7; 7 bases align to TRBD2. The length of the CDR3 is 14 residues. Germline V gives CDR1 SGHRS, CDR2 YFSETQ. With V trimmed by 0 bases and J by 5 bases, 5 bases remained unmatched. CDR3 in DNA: TGCGCCAGCAGCTTGGCCGCGGGGGTGGACGAGCAGTACTTC. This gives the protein CASSLAAGVDEQYF.

CDR3 in amino acids: CASRLQGATDTQYF. CDR3 coding DNA: TGTGCCAGCAGACTTCAGGGGGCCACAGATACGCAGTATTTT. The chain combines TRBV7-3 with TRBJ2-3; 8 bases map to TRBD1. V lost 6 bases and J lost 2; bases outside the gene matches: 4. CDR3 length: 14 residues. Looked up from germline, CDR1 is SGHTA and CDR2 is FQGTGA.

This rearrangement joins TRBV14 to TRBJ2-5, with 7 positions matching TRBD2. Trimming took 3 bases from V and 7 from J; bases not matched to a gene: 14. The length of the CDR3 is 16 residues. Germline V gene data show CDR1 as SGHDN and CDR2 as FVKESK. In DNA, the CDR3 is TGTGCCAGCAGCCACTGGGGCAGCGGGACGCTAGGGACCCAGTACTTC. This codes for CASSHWGSGTLGTQYF.